The 3 T cell receptor beta chains below come from one sample, sequenced in a study of cytomegalovirus exposure and HLA in healthy donors. It was with 60 Vbeta and 13 Jbeta primers that the PCR ran. Profiled with immunoSEQ multiplex PCR; TCRdb holds only in-frame clones, not every one. The table records approximately 100,000 clones, about 74% of them present only once. The sample was PBMCs. Every receptor here comes from a female donor in good health and CMV-seropositive.

As for this clone: This CDR3 is also generated by other DNA sequences in the sample. The rearrangement uses TRBV28 and TRBJ1-2; D ambiguous. CDR3 length: 11 amino acids. Germline values: CDR1 MDHEN, CDR2 SYDVKM. V was shortened by 5 bases and J by 2 bases, with 3 bases between the two germline ends. This CDR3 reads CASSRNYGYTF. The CDR3, as DNA: TGTGCCAGCAGTCGGAACTATGGCTACACCTTC.

The V gene is TRBV2, the J gene TRBJ2-1; 13 bases are a match to TRBD2. V was pared by 4 bases and J by 11 bases, with 11 bases of the junction left unmatched. Per the germline V gene, CDR1 is SNHLY and CDR2 is FYNNEI. CDR3 size: 16 residues. The CDR3 spells CASSGTSGGLISKQFF. The CDR3 DNA follows: TGTGCCAGCAGTGGGACTAGCGGGGGATTAATTAGCAAGCAGTTCTTC.

The rearrangement links TRBV5-4 to TRBJ2-5; TRBD1 matches 9 bases. The DNA end favors TRBJ2-7, so the J call may be wrong. The germline gives CDR1 SGHNT, CDR2 YYREEE (reference sequence). The CDR3 is 13 residues long. The CDR3 loop reads CASSSQGAHEQYF. The CDR3 region has the DNA TGTGCCAGCAGTTCACAGGGGGCCCACGAGCAGTACTTC.